The 32 T cell receptor beta chains listed next were all sequenced from one sample in a study of blood T cell repertoires in COVID-19. This table comes from immunoSEQ multiplex PCR, and its TCRdb copy is limited to in-frame clones, with some not included. Of around 130,000 clones in the sample, roughly 90% are singletons; the top ten hold 2.5% to 3%. The specimen was peripheral blood. These receptors were collected from a human donor with COVID-19, enrolled during active disease. The donor label of this sample is uncertain.

V and J are TRBV3-1 (or the pseudogene TRBV3-2) and TRBJ2-7; 9 bases align to TRBD1. The germline gives CDR1 LGHDT, CDR2 YNNKEL (reference sequence). Trimming at V came to 3 bases and at J to 3 bases, leaving 6 bases not matched to a gene. The CDR3 totals 15 residues. CDR3 in DNA: TGTGCCAGCAGCCAGGCCGGGACAGGGAGCTACGAGCAGTACTTC. This sequence encodes CASSQAGTGSYEQYF.

The chain carries TRBV2 and TRBJ2-5; 7 nucleotides match TRBD2. The germline V gene has CDR1 SNHLY and CDR2 FYNNEI. V dropped 8 bases and J dropped 0; count of bases not matched to a gene: 0. The CDR3 extends over 12 amino acids. CDR3 nucleotide sequence: TGTGCCAGCGGGGGGGACCAAGAGACCCAGTACTTC. It codes for CASGGDQETQYF.

The V gene is TRBV4-1, the J gene TRBJ2-1; 11 bases are a match to TRBD1. Germline V gene sequence: CDR1 MGHRA, CDR2 YSYEKL. With 1 base clipped from V and 7 bases from J, the junction kept 9 bases outside the gene matches. CDR3 length equals 17 residues. CDR3 sequence: CASSQVRGQGEVNEQFF. The CDR3 region has the DNA TGCGCCAGCAGCCAAGTGCGGGGACAGGGGGAAGTTAATGAGCAGTTCTTC.

The genes are TRBV2 and TRBJ1-5, with D hard to call. The length of the CDR3 is 14 residues. V was shortened by 1 base and J by 1 base, with 5 bases between the two germline ends. Per germline, CDR1 SNHLY and CDR2 FYNNEI. The CDR3 DNA reads TGTGCCAGCAGTGAAGTCTTGAGCAATCAGCCCCAGCATTTT. Encoded protein: CASSEVLSNQPQHF.

V is TRBV6-2 or TRBV6-3 and J is TRBJ1-1; 9 bases are a match to TRBD1. CDR1 is MNHEY and CDR2 is SVGEGT in the germline V gene. The CDR3 totals 17 residues. The V gene end was trimmed by 2 bases and the J gene end by 1 base; junction bases not matched to a gene: 8. For the CDR3, the DNA is TGTGCCAGCAGTTACGGGACAGGGATTGACGGGAACACTGAAGCTTTCTTT. Translated, it gives CASSYGTGIDGNTEAFF.

This rearrangement joins TRBV19 to TRBJ1-3; D is unresolved. The CDR3 is 16 residues long. From germline, CDR1 is LNHDA and CDR2 SQIVND (reference sequence). Trimming removed 4 bases at V and 4 bases at J, with 17 bases between. The CDR3 loop reads CASSTLRDQIGNTIYF. The CDR3 nucleotides are TGTGCCAGTAGTACCCTCCGGGATCAGATAGGAAACACCATATATTTT.

This rearrangement joins TRBV4-2 to TRBJ1-1; D remains unclear. V gave up 0 bases and J gave up 0 bases, with 17 bases separating them. Germline loops: CDR1 LGHNA, CDR2 YNFKEQ. The CDR3 runs 18 residues. The CDR3 region is CASSQDGVGELMNTEAFF. CDR3 DNA sequence: TGTGCCAGCAGCCAAGATGGTGTCGGGGAACTAATGAACACTGAAGCTTTCTTT.

The chain has TRBV30 and TRBJ1-2, with TRBD1 matching 7 bases. Germline-derived CDR1 and CDR2 are GTSNPN and SVGIG (reference sequence). The CDR3 length is 12 residues. After removal of 2 bases from V and 10 bases from J, the junction contained 7 bases not matched to a gene. The CDR3: CAWSIRQGVYTF. CDR3 nucleotide sequence: TGTGCCTGGAGTATCCGACAGGGCGTCTACACCTTC.

The chain links TRBV18 to TRBJ1-5; 9 bases agree with TRBD1. CDR1 is KGHSH and CDR2 is LQKENI in the germline V gene. The CDR3 has 15 residues. The trim removed 2 bases at V and 6 bases at J, leaving 5 bases unmatched. The CDR3 nucleotides read TGTGCCAGCTCACCAGGGGGACAGGGTGGTCAGCCCCAGCATTTT. Translation gives CASSPGGQGGQPQHF.

The chain uses TRBV6-1 and TRBJ2-4, with D possibly matching TRBD2 (6 bases). V was cut by 2 bases and J by 9 bases, with 17 bases left in between. Germline CDR1 and CDR2: MNHNS and SASEGT. The CDR3 contains 15 residues. This CDR3 is CASSEIRGKGGIQYF. DNA for the CDR3: TGTGCCAGCAGTGAAATAAGGGGCAAGGGAGGCATTCAGTACTTC.

J is TRBJ2-7 and V is TRBV12-5; weak D call: TRBD2 (5 bases). Per germline, CDR1 LGHNT and CDR2 FRNRAP. V was trimmed by 1 base and J by 7 bases, leaving 8 bases between them. The CDR3 has 12 amino acids. The CDR3 DNA reads as TGTGCTAGTGGTTTGGCAACGGGGGAGCAGTACTTC. It encodes CASGLATGEQYF. Supplemented by reference TRBV12-5 and TRBJ2-7, the full variable domain reads DARVTQTPRHKVTEMGQEVTMRCQPILGHNTVFWYRQTMMQGLELLAYFRNRAPLDDSGMPKDRFSAEMPDATLATLKIQPSEPRDSAVYFCASGLATGEQYFGPGTRLTVT.

The V call is TRBV5-1, the J call TRBJ2-5; 14 positions match TRBD2. The CDR3 extends over 15 amino acids. Trimming took 4 bases from V and 4 from J; bases not matched to a gene: 3. Per germline, CDR1 SGHRS and CDR2 YFSETQ. CDR3 DNA sequence: TGCGCCAGCAGCCCGACTAGCGGGGGGGGAGAGACCCAGTACTTC. Translating it yields CASSPTSGGGETQYF.

CDR3 protein: CASSQNPYNEQFF. CDR3 nucleotide sequence: TGTGCCAGCAGTCAGAATCCCTACAATGAGCAGTTCTTC. This chain uses TRBV6-4 with TRBJ2-1, with D unclear. The ends were cut back, 5 bases at V and 2 bases at J, with 7 bases in the middle. This CDR3 is 13 amino acids long. CDR1 and CDR2 (germline): MRHNA, SNTAGT.

The chain links TRBV6-5 to TRBJ2-1; a weak D match, TRBD2 (5 bases). Germline loops: CDR1 MNHEY, CDR2 SVGAGI. The germline V and J ends were trimmed by 6 bases and 4 bases, with 13 bases remaining between them. The CDR3 extends over 14 amino acids. In DNA, the CDR3 is TGTGCCAGCAGGAAAGCGGCGTTGTACAATGAGCAGTTCTTC. Protein sequence: CASRKAALYNEQFF.

The chain links TRBV6-5 to TRBJ1-5, with 7 bases lining up with TRBD1. This CDR3 has 14 residues. Trimming removed 4 bases from V and 8 bases from J; junction bases left unmatched: 8. Germline V gene lookup returns CDR1 MNHEY and CDR2 SVGAGI. The CDR3 loop is CASSSQQGKEPQHF. In nucleotides, the CDR3 is TGTGCCAGCAGTTCTCAACAGGGGAAAGAGCCCCAGCATTTT.

The chain uses TRBV3-1 (or the pseudogene TRBV3-2) and TRBJ2-5, with TRBD2 matching over 16 bases. This CDR3 has 15 amino acids. The V segment lost 6 bases and the J segment 9 bases; nucleotides outside the gene matches: 7. CDR1 is LGHDT, CDR2 YNNKEL, per germline (reference sequence). In DNA, the CDR3 is TGTGCCAGCAGATCCCCGGGACTAGCGGGAGGGGCCCAGTACTTC. Translating gives CASRSPGLAGGAQYF.

This sequence joins TRBV5-1 and TRBJ2-5; 7 bases are shared with TRBD2. CDR3 length: 18 amino acids. Germline values: CDR1 SGHRS, CDR2 YFSETQ. J lost 2 bases, V lost 3 bases, and 16 bases had no gene match. CDR3 in amino acids: CASSSLVSDLAAQETQYF. The CDR3, as DNA: TGCGCCAGCAGCTCCCTAGTATCGGATCTAGCGGCGCAAGAGACCCAGTACTTC.

The genes are TRBV24-1 and TRBJ1-1, with 7 bases that match TRBD1. The CDR3 is 15 residues long. The germline V gene has CDR1 KGHDR and CDR2 SFDVKD. V lost 1 base, J lost 11 bases, and 12 bases stayed unmatched. CDR3 amino acids: CATSDFRRQGRYAFF. DNA of the CDR3: TGTGCCACCAGTGATTTTAGACGACAGGGAAGATACGCTTTCTTT.

This rearrangement joins TRBV5-1 to TRBJ1-1; unclear D gene. Germline assignment: CDR1 SGHRS and CDR2 YFSETQ. Trimming shortened V by 1 base and J by 4 bases, and 11 bases separated the two germline ends. The CDR3 covers 14 residues. The DNA of the CDR3 is TGCGCCAGCAGCTTGCAAATCGGAGCCACTGAAGCTTTCTTT. This encodes CASSLQIGATEAFF.

The rearrangement uses TRBV7-9 and TRBJ1-3; D gene uncertain. The CDR3 totals 16 residues. V shed 5 bases and J shed 0 bases, with 14 bases lying between them. Per the germline V gene, CDR1 is SEHNR and CDR2 is FQNEAQ (reference sequence). CDR3 nucleotide sequence: TGTGCCAGCAGCCCACCGGGATCTTTCTCTGGAAACACCATATATTTT. Translation gives CASSPPGSFSGNTIYF.

The J gene is TRBJ1-2, the V gene TRBV5-4; D not resolved. The CDR3 has 13 amino acids. V was pared by 0 bases and J by 3 bases, with 6 bases between. Per the germline V gene, CDR1 is SGHNT and CDR2 is YYREEE (reference sequence). This CDR3 reads CASSLELDYGYTF. Here the CDR3 DNA reads TGTGCCAGCAGCTTGGAGCTAGACTATGGCTACACCTTC.

The rearrangement joins TRBV7-2 to TRBJ2-1; 12 bases match TRBD2. With V trimmed by 6 bases and J by 3 bases, 0 bases remained unmatched. CDR1 is SGHTA and CDR2 is FQGNSA in the germline V gene. The CDR3 consists of 14 residues. The CDR3: CASRLAGGYNEQFF. Here the CDR3 DNA reads TGTGCCAGCAGACTAGCGGGGGGCTACAATGAGCAGTTCTTC.

This chain links TRBV7-3 with TRBJ1-2, with D possibly being TRBD1 (6 bases). The V end lost 5 bases, the J end lost 4 bases, and 14 bases lay between the germline ends. From germline, CDR1 is SGHTA and CDR2 FQGTGA. The length of the CDR3 is 14 residues. CDR3 in DNA: TGTGCCAGCAGCGCACCGGACAGTAGCTATGGCTACACCTTC. Residues: CASSAPDSSYGYTF.

The rearrangement links TRBV4-1 to TRBJ1-2; D is possibly TRBD1 (5 bases). Trimming left V 3 bases short and J 2 bases short, with 16 bases between. From germline, CDR1 is MGHRA and CDR2 YSYEKL. The CDR3 spans 16 residues. DNA of the CDR3: TGCGCCAGCAGCCATACTGGGACTATTGGAAACTATGGCTACACCTTC. Translating it yields CASSHTGTIGNYGYTF.

The chain couples TRBV6-5 to TRBJ2-1; perhaps TRBD2 as D (7 bases). Germline V lookup: CDR1 MNHEY, CDR2 SVGAGI. Trimming removed 7 bases from V and 10 bases from J, with 14 bases in between. The CDR3 has 12 residues. In nucleotides, the CDR3 is TGTGCCAGCAAGGGGGGGGCTCGCGAGCAGTTCTTC. Protein sequence: CASKGGAREQFF.

The chain employs TRBV12-5 and TRBJ2-3, with D perhaps matching TRBD1 (6 bases). Germline CDR1 reads LGHNT; CDR2 reads FRNRAP. This CDR3 comprises 14 residues. V was clipped by 5 bases and J by 6 bases, with 15 bases between them. The CDR3 DNA reads as TGTGCTAGTGGTCCCCTTACAGGGTCCGATACGCAGTATTTT. Translation gives CASGPLTGSDTQYF.

This chain joins TRBV14 and TRBJ2-7; 8 bases match TRBD1. Germline CDR1 and CDR2: SGHDN and FVKESK. After removal of 5 bases from V and 3 bases from J, the junction contained 9 bases not matched to a gene. This CDR3 has 15 amino acids. The CDR3 region is CASSSARDRYYEQYF. In DNA form, the CDR3 reads TGTGCCAGCAGCTCCGCCCGGGACAGGTACTACGAGCAGTACTTC.

V is TRBV7-3 and J is TRBJ2-3; the D is unclear. V lost 0 bases and J lost 0, with 10 bases in between. CDR1 is SGHTA, CDR2 FQGTGA, per germline. This CDR3 comprises 16 residues. The CDR3 nucleotides are TGTGCCAGCAGCTTAACGCAGGAATCGAGCACAGATACGCAGTATTTT. Translating it yields CASSLTQESSTDTQYF.

The chain uses TRBV19 and TRBJ2-2, with TRBD2 matching over 9 bases. The CDR3 runs to 17 residues. V gave up 5 bases and J gave up 1 base; unmatched junction bases: 8. Germline CDR1 and CDR2: LNHDA and SQIVND (reference sequence). This CDR3 reads CASSFTSGSWNTGELFF. CDR3 bases: TGTGCCAGTAGTTTCACTAGCGGGTCTTGGAACACCGGGGAGCTGTTTTTT. Filled out from reference TRBV19 and TRBJ2-2, the complete variable domain reads DGGITQSPKYLFRKEGQNVTLSCEQNLNHDAMYWYRQDPGQGLRLIYYSQIVNDFQKGDIAEGYSVSREKKESFPLTVTSAQKNPTAFYLCASSFTSGSWNTGELFFGEGSRLTVL.

In DNA, the CDR3 is TGTGCCAGCAGCCCGGGGGGCCTCTCTGGAAACACCATATATTTT. Translation: CASSPGGLSGNTIYF. The V call is TRBV9, the J call TRBJ1-3, with a tentative D call TRBD1 (6 bases). Per germline, CDR1 SGDLS and CDR2 YYNGEE. V shed 4 bases and J shed 0 bases, with 11 bases lying between them. CDR3 length equals 15 residues.

The chain has TRBV14 and TRBJ1-4, with TRBD1 matching over 8 bases. Trimming at V came to 4 bases and at J to 8 bases, leaving 9 bases not matched to a gene. Germline loops: CDR1 SGHDN, CDR2 FVKESK. CDR3 size: 15 residues. This chain's CDR3 is CASSRTQGAGEKLFF. CDR3 nucleotide sequence: TGTGCCAGCAGCCGTACTCAGGGGGCAGGCGAAAAACTGTTTTTT.

CDR3 DNA sequence: TGTGCCAGCAGCGATTTGTCTCGCGGGAGCGGAGAGACCCAGTACTTC. Its translation: CASSDLSRGSGETQYF. The V call is TRBV3-1 (or the pseudogene TRBV3-2), the J call TRBJ2-5, with 7 bases aligning to TRBD2. V lost 5 bases and J lost 4; bases outside the gene matches: 13. CDR3 length: 16 residues. Looked up from germline, CDR1 is LGHDT and CDR2 is YNNKEL (reference sequence).